The present T cell receptor (beta chain) was sequenced within a study of identical twins. Whole-study findings and limits: Weaker excess twin sharing was seen among beta out-of-frame sequences. For zero-insertion analyses, partial confounding could come from invariant MAIT and iNKT cells.

TCRdb fed the 5' RACE reads into MiXCR, producing one record per CDR3 protein. In the table there are about 890,000 distinct CDR3 sequences, over 9% of which are singletons. Trimming left V 3 bases short and J 0 bases short, with 10 bases between. This CDR3 comprises 15 residues. Everyone who gave samples was a healthy Caucasian. This clonotype has a count of ten or more. Its cognate antigen is unknown. The same data also went into a second study, on yellow fever vaccine responses in identical twins.

The source of this sequence is a woman aged 18-29 years in good health. The specimen sequenced was PBMCs. The genes are TRBV12-3 or TRBV12-4 and TRBJ2-3; D perhaps matches TRBD2 (5 bases). The CDR3: CASSFASGSTDTQYF. CDR3 DNA sequence: TGTGCCAGCAGTTTTGCCAGCGGTAGCACAGATACGCAGTATTTT.